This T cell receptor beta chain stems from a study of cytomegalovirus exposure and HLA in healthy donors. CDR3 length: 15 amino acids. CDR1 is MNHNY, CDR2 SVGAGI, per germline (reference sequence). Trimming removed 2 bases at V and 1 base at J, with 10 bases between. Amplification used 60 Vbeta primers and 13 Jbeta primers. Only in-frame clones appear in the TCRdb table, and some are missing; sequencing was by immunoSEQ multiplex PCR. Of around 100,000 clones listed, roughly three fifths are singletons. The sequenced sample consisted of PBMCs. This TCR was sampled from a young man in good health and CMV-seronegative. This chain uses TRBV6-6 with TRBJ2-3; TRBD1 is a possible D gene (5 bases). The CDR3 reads CASSYPQGGTDTQYF. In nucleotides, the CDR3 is TGTGCCAGCAGTTACCCCCAGGGTGGCACAGATACGCAGTATTTT.